Below are 28 T cell receptor beta chains sequenced from a single sample in a study of cytomegalovirus exposure and HLA in healthy donors. PCR used 60 Vbeta primers and 13 Jbeta primers. Method: immunoSEQ multiplex PCR; TCRdb's copy keeps in-frame clones and lacks some. The sample includes hundreds of thousands of clones, roughly 84% of them seen just once. The sequencing input was PBMCs. Receptors originate from a girl aged 2-9 years in good health and CMV-seronegative.

The chain uses TRBV29-1 and TRBJ1-3, with a possible D match to TRBD1 (5 bases). V was clipped by 1 base and J by 4 bases, with 5 bases between them. Germline values: CDR1 SQVTM, CDR2 ANQGSEA. CDR3 size: 12 residues. The DNA for the CDR3 is TGCAGCGTTGAAGGACAGGGAAACACCATATATTTT. Encoded protein: CSVEGQGNTIYF.

The chain uses TRBV5-4 and TRBJ2-7; the D gene is possibly TRBD1 (6 bases). Germline V lookup: CDR1 SGHNT, CDR2 YYREEE (reference sequence). Trimming left V 4 bases short and J 0 bases short, with 14 bases between. The CDR3 runs to 15 residues. The CDR3 DNA is TGTGCCAGCAGCGATCAGGGGCTCCACTCCTACGAGCAGTACTTC. Translation gives CASSDQGLHSYEQYF.

The chain links TRBV9 to TRBJ2-1; 9 bases are a match to TRBD2. The CDR3 contains 15 residues. The trim removed 2 bases at V and 4 bases at J, leaving 4 bases unmatched. Germline V gives CDR1 SGDLS, CDR2 YYNGEE. The CDR3 loop reads CASSVSAGGYNEQFF. The CDR3 nucleotides are TGTGCCAGCAGCGTCTCAGCGGGAGGATACAATGAGCAGTTCTTC.

V usage is TRBV29-1 and J usage is TRBJ1-2; D possibly corresponds to TRBD1 (6 bases). The germline V and J ends were trimmed by 7 bases and 5 bases, with 29 bases remaining between them. This CDR3 is 17 amino acids long. The germline gives CDR1 SQVTM, CDR2 ANQGSEA. CDR3: CSAQPSDSSGKLYGYTF. CDR3 DNA: TGCAGCGCCCAGCCCTCGGACAGCTCAGGGAAACTTTATGGCTACACCTTC.

The chain is built from TRBV4-1 and TRBJ2-1, with D possibly TRBD2 on 7 matching bases. The CDR3 contains 14 residues. V lost 2 bases, J lost 7 bases, and 12 bases lay in between. Germline CDR1 is MGHRA and CDR2 is YSYEKL. The DNA for the CDR3 is TGCGCCAGCAGCCAACGGGGGGCCGGGAATGAGCAGTTCTTC. This codes for CASSQRGAGNEQFF.

The chain is built from TRBV19 and TRBJ2-1, with unresolved D. The germline gives CDR1 LNHDA, CDR2 SQIVND (reference sequence). V was trimmed by 7 bases and J by 9 bases, leaving 10 bases between them. This CDR3 contains 11 residues. The CDR3 coding sequence is TGTGCCAGTACGGATTCGGGTGAGCAGTTCTTC. It codes for CASTDSGEQFF. Complete variable domain (other parts from reference TRBV19 and TRBJ2-1): DGGITQSPKYLFRKEGQNVTLSCEQNLNHDAMYWYRQDPGQGLRLIYYSQIVNDFQKGDIAEGYSVSREKKESFPLTVTSAQKNPTAFYLCASTDSGEQFFGPGTRLTVL.

This clone has only a few counts. The genes are TRBV10-3 and TRBJ2-3; 10 bases line up with TRBD1. This CDR3 region has 14 residues. CDR1 and CDR2 from the germline V gene are ENHRY and SYGVKD. V was clipped by 10 bases and J by 4 bases; unmatched bases: 8. The CDR3 sequence: CASSGTGESDTQYF. Written as DNA, the CDR3 is TGTGCCAGCTCCGGGACAGGGGAATCAGATACGCAGTATTTT.

This rearrangement joins TRBV6-4 to TRBJ2-4, with D perhaps TRBD1 (7 bases). Germline assignment: CDR1 MRHNA and CDR2 SNTAGT. Trimming pared 3 bases from V and 0 bases from J, leaving 21 bases between. The CDR3 consists of 19 residues. CDR3 region: CASSDDLEGALIAKNIQYF. The CDR3 coding sequence is TGTGCCAGCAGTGATGATTTGGAGGGGGCCCTGATAGCCAAAAACATTCAGTACTTC.

This chain links TRBV2 with TRBJ1-5; no clear D gene. CDR1 and CDR2 (germline): SNHLY, FYNNEI. The V end lost 6 bases, the J end lost 0 bases, and 12 bases lay between the germline ends. The CDR3 is 15 amino acids. The DNA for the CDR3 is TGTGCCAGCAGAGGGATGGACTTTAGCAATCAGCCCCAGCATTTT. Protein product: CASRGMDFSNQPQHF.

This clone was seen just once. The chain combines TRBV27 with TRBJ2-2; 10 bases match TRBD2. The V gene end was trimmed by 2 bases and the J gene end by 5 bases; junction bases not matched to a gene: 2. The CDR3 runs 15 residues. Germline assignment: CDR1 MNHEY and CDR2 SMNVEV (reference sequence). The CDR3 region has the DNA TGTGCCAGCAGTTTAAGGACTAGCGGAACCGGGGAGCTGTTTTTT. Amino acid sequence: CASSLRTSGTGELFF.

This clone appeared a few times. V gene TRBV4-1 combines with J gene TRBJ2-7; maybe TRBD1 (6 bases). Germline V gene lookup returns CDR1 MGHRA and CDR2 YSYEKL. Trimming cost V 1 base and J 6 bases, with 19 bases left between them. This CDR3 is built from 16 residues. The CDR3 DNA reads as TGCGCCAGCAGCCAAGGAGGATGGGACAATTTCCCCGAGCAGTACTTC. Its translation: CASSQGGWDNFPEQYF.

The chain is built from TRBV7-2 and TRBJ1-2, with 7 bases fitting TRBD1. The CDR3 is made up of 14 amino acids. Trimming at V came to 7 bases and at J to 8 bases, leaving 13 bases not matched to a gene. Germline CDR1 SGHTA, CDR2 FQGNSA. CDR3 sequence: CASIQITQGGGYTF. The CDR3 coding sequence is TGTGCCAGCATCCAAATCACGCAGGGGGGCGGCTACACCTTC.

The J gene is TRBJ2-3, the V gene TRBV19; 7 bases are a match to TRBD2. V gave up 3 bases and J gave up 0 bases; unmatched junction bases: 6. Germline values: CDR1 LNHDA, CDR2 SQIVND (reference sequence). The CDR3 runs to 16 residues. The CDR3 loop is CASSIRAGVSTDTQYF. As DNA, the CDR3 is TGTGCCAGTAGTATTCGGGCGGGAGTCAGCACAGATACGCAGTATTTT.

This clone has a single count. The chain is built from TRBV23-1 and TRBJ2-7; D possibly corresponds to TRBD1 (5 bases). TRBV23-1 is designated an ORF whose function remains uncertain. This CDR3 has 19 residues. Trimming removed 4 bases from V and 2 bases from J, with 27 bases in between. As DNA, the CDR3 is TGCGCCAGCAGTCTGAAAACTTGCAGGGAAGAACCAGACACCTACGAGCAGTACTTC. Protein sequence: CASSLKTCREEPDTYEQYF.

The CDR3 DNA is TGTGCCAGCAGGGACAGGGGGGGCTACCCCTACGAGCAGTACTTC. Translation: CASRDRGGYPYEQYF. The chain recombines TRBV6-5 with TRBJ2-7; 10 bases are a match to TRBD1. Unmatched junction bases numbered 7, after V lost 6 bases and J lost 2 bases. The CDR3 sequence is 15 residues long. CDR1 and CDR2 from the germline V gene are MNHEY and SVGAGI.

The V and J genes are TRBV10-1 and TRBJ2-5; tentatively, D is TRBD1 (5 bases). Germline CDR1 WNHNN, CDR2 SYGVQD (reference sequence). The CDR3 runs to 15 residues. Trimming cost V 6 bases and J 1 base, with 15 bases left between them. This CDR3 reads CASSEGATLQETQYF. The DNA of the CDR3 is TGCGCCAGCAGCGAAGGGGCTACCCTCCAAGAGACCCAGTACTTC.

The V and J genes are TRBV19 and TRBJ2-7, with D hard to call. Germline V gene sequence: CDR1 LNHDA, CDR2 SQIVND (reference sequence). Deletions cut 3 bases from V and 0 bases from J, with 12 bases between. This CDR3 is built from 15 residues. DNA for the CDR3: TGTGCCAGTAGTATCGTCCTAGAGTACTCCTACGAGCAGTACTTC. Protein product: CASSIVLEYSYEQYF.

The chain combines TRBV12-5 with TRBJ2-3, with 10 bases aligning to TRBD2. Germline loops: CDR1 LGHNT, CDR2 FRNRAP. There are 16 residues in the CDR3. Trimming cost V 1 base and J 1 base; bases outside gene matches: 2. As DNA, the CDR3 is TGTGCTAGTGGTTTGGGAGGGACTAGCGGCACAGATACGCAGTATTTT. Translation gives CASGLGGTSGTDTQYF.

The V gene is TRBV19, the J gene TRBJ2-1; 7 bases are shared with TRBD1. V was clipped by 1 base and J by 4 bases; unmatched bases: 7. The CDR3 extends over 16 amino acids. Germline CDR1 LNHDA, CDR2 SQIVND (reference sequence). CDR3 coding DNA: TGTGCCAGTAGTATAGGTCGACAGGGTACTTACAATGAGCAGTTCTTC. This sequence encodes CASSIGRQGTYNEQFF.

This clone has only a few counts. The chain recombines TRBV7-9 with TRBJ1-1, with unresolved D. Between the trimmed V and J ends, which lost 7 bases and 4 bases, there was a span of 10 bases. CDR3 size: 12 residues. Germline CDR1 and CDR2: SEHNR and FQNEAQ (reference sequence). The CDR3 loop is CASTVRATEAFF. CDR3 in DNA: TGTGCCAGCACCGTTAGAGCCACTGAAGCTTTCTTT.

The genes are TRBV6-1 and TRBJ2-3, with D possibly TRBD2 on 6 matching bases. V was cut by 2 bases and J by 4 bases, with 28 bases left in between. CDR1 is MNHNS, CDR2 SASEGT, per germline. This CDR3 has 20 residues. The CDR3 nucleotides are TGTGCCAGCAGTGAAAATCCCACCTTGACTGGCGGGGATCGGGCAGATACGCAGTATTTT. This codes for CASSENPTLTGGDRADTQYF.

The chain recombines TRBV7-3 with TRBJ2-7; tentatively, D is TRBD2 (5 bases). The V end lost 5 bases, the J end lost 3 bases, and 8 bases lay between the germline ends. The CDR3 sequence is 12 residues long. Germline CDR1 reads SGHTA; CDR2 reads FQGTGA. This CDR3 reads CASSPGLYEQYF. The CDR3 DNA reads as TGTGCCAGCAGCCCTGGACTCTACGAGCAGTACTTC.

The chain employs TRBV6-1 and TRBJ2-4; 7 bases fit TRBD1. Germline loops: CDR1 MNHNS, CDR2 SASEGT. The V and J ends lost 2 bases and 10 bases, in that order; junction bases with no gene match: 14. CDR3 size: 16 residues. The CDR3 coding sequence is TGTGCCAGCAGTGAACGACCGCCCGACAGGGCTGGGATTCAGTACTTC. Its protein is CASSERPPDRAGIQYF.

The V call is TRBV18, the J call TRBJ1-1, with a possible D match to TRBD1 (6 bases). Germline loops: CDR1 KGHSH, CDR2 LQKENI. The CDR3 extends over 15 amino acids. V lost 1 base to trimming and J lost 1 base, with 10 bases between them. CDR3 coding DNA: TGTGCCAGCTCACCACGGGGGCCCCCGAACACTGAAGCTTTCTTT. Its translation: CASSPRGPPNTEAFF.

The J gene is TRBJ2-7, the V gene TRBV5-6; 8 nucleotides line up with TRBD1. The CDR3 is made up of 14 amino acids. Trimming cost V 1 base and J 3 bases; bases outside gene matches: 3. The V gene's germline CDR1 is SGHDT and CDR2 YYEEEE. The CDR3 spells CASSLMGQDYEQYF. The CDR3 region has the DNA TGTGCCAGCAGCTTGATGGGACAGGACTACGAGCAGTACTTC.

The chain uses TRBV6-4 and TRBJ2-3; the match to TRBD2 covers 7 bases. The germline V gene has CDR1 MRHNA and CDR2 SNTAGT. This CDR3 contains 16 residues. V dropped 2 bases and J dropped 4; count of bases not matched to a gene: 9. This CDR3 reads CASSDTWTSSADTQYF. The DNA of the CDR3 is TGTGCCAGCAGTGACACCTGGACTAGTAGCGCAGATACGCAGTATTTT.

This clone was detected once. This chain links TRBV6-1 with TRBJ2-5, with D possibly TRBD1 on 6 matching bases. The assigned J gene may be wrong: the sequence end matches TRBJ2-7 better. Germline-derived CDR1 and CDR2 are MNHNS and SASEGT. The CDR3 length is 13 residues. CDR3 in DNA: TGTGCCAGCAGTCGGACAGACTCCTACGAGCAGTACTTC. It specifies CASSRTDSYEQYF.

This chain connects TRBV6-1 to TRBJ2-1; no clear D. Germline V gene data show CDR1 as MNHNS and CDR2 as SASEGT. The V end lost 2 bases, the J end lost 10 bases, and 12 bases lay between the germline ends. The CDR3 spans 13 residues. As DNA, the CDR3 is TGTGCCAGCAGTGAAAGACCCTACAGCGAGCAGTTCTTC. Translating gives CASSERPYSEQFF.